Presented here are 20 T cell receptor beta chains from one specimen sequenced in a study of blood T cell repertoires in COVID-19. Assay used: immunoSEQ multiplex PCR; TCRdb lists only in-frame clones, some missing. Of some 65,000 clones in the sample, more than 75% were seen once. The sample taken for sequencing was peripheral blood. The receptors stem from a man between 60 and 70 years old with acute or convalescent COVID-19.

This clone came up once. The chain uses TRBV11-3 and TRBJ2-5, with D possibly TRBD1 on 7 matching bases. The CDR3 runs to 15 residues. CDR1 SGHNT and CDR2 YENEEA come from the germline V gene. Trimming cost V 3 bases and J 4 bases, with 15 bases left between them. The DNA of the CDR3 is TGTGCCAGCAGCTTCAGGTTCCAGGGGGGAGAGACCCAGTACTTC. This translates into CASSFRFQGGETQYF.

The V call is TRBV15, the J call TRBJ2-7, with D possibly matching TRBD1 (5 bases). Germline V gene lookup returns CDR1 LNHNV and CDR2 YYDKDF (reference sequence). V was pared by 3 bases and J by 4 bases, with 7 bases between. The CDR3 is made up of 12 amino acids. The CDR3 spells CATSSKGYEQYF. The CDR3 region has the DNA TGTGCCACCAGCAGTAAGGGGTACGAGCAGTACTTC.

Here the CDR3 DNA reads TGTGCCAGCAGCTTATCGGTGGATTCACCCCTCCACTTT. Translation gives CASSLSVDSPLHF. V gene TRBV7-3 combines with J gene TRBJ1-6, with D unresolved. V was pared by 2 bases and J by 8 bases, with 7 bases between. The CDR3 contains 13 residues. Per the germline V gene, CDR1 is SGHTA and CDR2 is FQGTGA.

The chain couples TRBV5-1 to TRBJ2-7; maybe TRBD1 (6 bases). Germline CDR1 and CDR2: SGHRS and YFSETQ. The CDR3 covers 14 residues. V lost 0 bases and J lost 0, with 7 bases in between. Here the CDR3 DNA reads TGCGCCAGCAGCTTGGGAGGGGGCTCCTACGAGCAGTACTTC. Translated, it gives CASSLGGGSYEQYF.

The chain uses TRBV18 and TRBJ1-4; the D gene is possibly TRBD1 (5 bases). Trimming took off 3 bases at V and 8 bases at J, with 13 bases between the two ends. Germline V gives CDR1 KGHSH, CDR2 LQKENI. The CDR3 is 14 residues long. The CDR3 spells CASSPQGFSEKLFF. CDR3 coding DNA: TGTGCCAGCTCACCCCAGGGTTTCAGCGAAAAACTGTTTTTT. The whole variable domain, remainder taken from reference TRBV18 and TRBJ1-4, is NAGVMQNPRHLVRRRGQEARLRCSPMKGHSHVYWYRQLPEEGLKFMVYLQKENIIDESGMPKERFSAEFPKEGPSILRIQQVVRGDSAAYFCASSPQGFSEKLFFGSGTQLSVL.

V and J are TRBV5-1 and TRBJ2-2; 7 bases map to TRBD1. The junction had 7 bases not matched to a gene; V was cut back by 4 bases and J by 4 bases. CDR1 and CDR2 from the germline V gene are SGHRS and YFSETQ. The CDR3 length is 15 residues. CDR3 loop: CASSPEGGPTGELFF. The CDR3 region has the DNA TGCGCCAGCAGCCCAGAAGGGGGCCCCACCGGGGAGCTGTTTTTT. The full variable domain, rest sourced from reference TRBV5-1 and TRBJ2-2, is KAGVTQTPRYLIKTRGQQVTLSCSPISGHRSVSWYQQTPGQGLQFLFEYFSETQRNKGNFPGRFSGRQFSNSRSEMNVSTLELGDSALYLCASSPEGGPTGELFFGEGSRLTVL.

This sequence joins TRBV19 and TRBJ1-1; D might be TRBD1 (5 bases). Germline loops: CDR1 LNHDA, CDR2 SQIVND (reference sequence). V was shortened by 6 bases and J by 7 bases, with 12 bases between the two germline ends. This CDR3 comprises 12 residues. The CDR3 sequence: CASRVTGGEAFF. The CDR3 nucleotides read TGTGCCAGTAGAGTCACAGGTGGTGAAGCTTTCTTT.

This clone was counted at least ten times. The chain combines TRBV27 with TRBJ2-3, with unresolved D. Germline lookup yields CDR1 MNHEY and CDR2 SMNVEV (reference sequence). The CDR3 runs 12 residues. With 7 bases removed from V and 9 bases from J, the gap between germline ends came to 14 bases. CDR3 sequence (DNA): TGTGCCAGCAACTCAGTCGCAGGAACGCAGTATTTT. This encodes CASNSVAGTQYF.

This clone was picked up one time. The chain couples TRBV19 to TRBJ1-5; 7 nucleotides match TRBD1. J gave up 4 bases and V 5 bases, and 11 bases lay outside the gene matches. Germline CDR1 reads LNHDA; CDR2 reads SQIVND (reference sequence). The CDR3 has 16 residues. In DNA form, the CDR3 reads TGTGCCAGTAGTTTGACAGGGTCCCGGGGGAATCAGCCCCAGCATTTT. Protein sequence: CASSLTGSRGNQPQHF.

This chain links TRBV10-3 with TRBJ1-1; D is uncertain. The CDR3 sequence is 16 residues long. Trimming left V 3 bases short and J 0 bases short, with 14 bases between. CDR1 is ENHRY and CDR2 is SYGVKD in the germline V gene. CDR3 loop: CAISDRLSLMNTEAFF. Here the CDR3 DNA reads TGTGCCATCAGTGACCGTCTAAGTCTAATGAACACTGAAGCTTTCTTT.

CDR3: CASSSRRGDRGPEAFF. CDR3 DNA: TGTGCCAGCAGTTCCAGACGCGGGGACAGGGGACCTGAAGCTTTCTTT. This chain links TRBV5-4 with TRBJ1-1; TRBD1 agrees at 10 bases. Unmatched junction bases numbered 13, after V lost 5 bases and J lost 6 bases. The CDR3 spans 16 residues. Germline V gives CDR1 SGHNT, CDR2 YYREEE (reference sequence).

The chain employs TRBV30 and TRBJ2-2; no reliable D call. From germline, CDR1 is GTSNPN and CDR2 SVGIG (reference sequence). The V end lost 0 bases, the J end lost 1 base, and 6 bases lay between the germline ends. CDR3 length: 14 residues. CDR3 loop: CAWSVLRNTGELFF. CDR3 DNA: TGTGCCTGGAGTGTACTGCGGAACACCGGGGAGCTGTTTTTT.

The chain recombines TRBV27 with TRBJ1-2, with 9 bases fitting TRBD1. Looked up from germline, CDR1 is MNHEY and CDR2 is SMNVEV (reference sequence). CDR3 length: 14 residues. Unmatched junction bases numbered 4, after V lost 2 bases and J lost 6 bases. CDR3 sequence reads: CASSLRGQGDGYTF. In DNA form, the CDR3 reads TGTGCCAGCAGTTTACGGGGACAGGGAGATGGCTACACCTTC.

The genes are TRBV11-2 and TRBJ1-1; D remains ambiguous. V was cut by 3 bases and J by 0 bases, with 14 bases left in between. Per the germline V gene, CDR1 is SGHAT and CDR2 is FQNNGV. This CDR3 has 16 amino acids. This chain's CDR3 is CASSFAPGEVNTEAFF. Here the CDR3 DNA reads TGTGCCAGCAGCTTCGCGCCGGGTGAGGTGAACACTGAAGCTTTCTTT.

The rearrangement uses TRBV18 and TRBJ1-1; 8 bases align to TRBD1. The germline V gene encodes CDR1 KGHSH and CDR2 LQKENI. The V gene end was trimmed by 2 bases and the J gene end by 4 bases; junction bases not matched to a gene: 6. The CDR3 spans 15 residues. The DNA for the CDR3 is TGTGCCAGCTCACCAAATGGACAGGGAGTCACTGAAGCTTTCTTT. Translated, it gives CASSPNGQGVTEAFF.

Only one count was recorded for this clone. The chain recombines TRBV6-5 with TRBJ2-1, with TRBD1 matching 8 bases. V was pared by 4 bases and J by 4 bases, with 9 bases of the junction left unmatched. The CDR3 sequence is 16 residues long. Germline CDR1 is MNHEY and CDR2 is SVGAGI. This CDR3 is CASSSGQGRTYNEQFF. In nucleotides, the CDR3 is TGTGCCAGCAGTTCCGGACAGGGACGGACATACAATGAGCAGTTCTTC.

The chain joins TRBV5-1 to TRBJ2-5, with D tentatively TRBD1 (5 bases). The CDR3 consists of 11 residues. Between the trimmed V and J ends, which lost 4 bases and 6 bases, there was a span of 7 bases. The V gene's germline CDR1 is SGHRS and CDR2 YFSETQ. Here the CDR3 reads CASSLDKTQYF. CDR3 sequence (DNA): TGCGCCAGCAGCCTGGACAAGACCCAGTACTTC.

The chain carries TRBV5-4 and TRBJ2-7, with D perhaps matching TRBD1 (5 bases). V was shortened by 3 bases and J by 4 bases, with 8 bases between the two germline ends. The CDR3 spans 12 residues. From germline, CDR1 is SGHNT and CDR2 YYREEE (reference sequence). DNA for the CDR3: TGTGCCAGCAGCTCGGACAATTACGAGCAGTACTTC. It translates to CASSSDNYEQYF.

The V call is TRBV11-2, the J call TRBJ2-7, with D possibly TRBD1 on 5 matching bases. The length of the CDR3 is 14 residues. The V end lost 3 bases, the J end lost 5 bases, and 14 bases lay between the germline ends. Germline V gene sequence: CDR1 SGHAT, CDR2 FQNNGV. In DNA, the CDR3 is TGTGCCAGCAGCTTTACAGGACATCAGAACGAGCAGTACTTC. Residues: CASSFTGHQNEQYF.

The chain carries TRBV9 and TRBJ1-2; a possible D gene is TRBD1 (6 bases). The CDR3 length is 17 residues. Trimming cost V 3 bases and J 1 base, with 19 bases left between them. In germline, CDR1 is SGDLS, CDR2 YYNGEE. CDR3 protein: CASSAVGSGTLNYGYTF. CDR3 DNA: TGTGCCAGCAGCGCGGTGGGCTCCGGGACACTTAACTATGGCTACACCTTC. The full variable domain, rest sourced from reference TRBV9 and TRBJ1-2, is DSGVTQTPKHLITATGQRVTLRCSPRSGDLSVYWYQQSLDQGLQFLIQYYNGEERAKGNILERFSAQQFPDLHSELNLSSLELGDSALYFCASSAVGSGTLNYGYTFGSGTRLTVV.